A selection of T cell receptor beta chains follows, all from one sample in a study of T cell responses to AZD1222 COVID-19 vaccine. Profiling relied on immunoSEQ multiplex PCR, and the TCRdb table lists in-frame clones only, not all of them. The table records 100,000 to 150,000 clones, 70% to 90% of them present only once. Sequencing used peripheral blood, obtained on day 0 of AZD1222 vaccination. The origin of the receptors is an adult in good health. Both conserved end residues are part of each CDR3. A D gene is named only where the DNA matches it firmly. The size entry is marked missing in some rows and otherwise reads once, few, many or a size class.

d_gene | abundance | j_gene | v_gene | CDR3nt | CDR3aa
- | - | TRBJ1-5 | TRBV19 | TGTGCCAGTAGTGCGTGGGATCAGCCCCAGCATTTT | CASSAWDQPQHF
- | - | TRBJ1-2 | TRBV28 | TGTGCCAGCAGTTTAACCCTGGGCGGCTACACCTTC | CASSLTLGGYTF
TRBD2 | - | TRBJ2-5 | TRBV18 | TGTGCCAGCTCACCCGGACTAGCGGCTCAAGAGACCCAGTACTTC | CASSPGLAAQETQYF
TRBD1 | - | TRBJ1-6 | TRBV7-2 | TGTGCCAGCAGCTCAGGGGGCAATTCACCCCTCCACTTT | CASSSGGNSPLHF
- | - | TRBJ1-6 | TRBV6-1 | TGTGCCAGCAGTGAAGCCAAAAGCAGAAATTCACCCCTCCACTTT | CASSEAKSRNSPLHF
- | - | TRBJ1-6 | TRBV7-2 | TGTGCCAGCACAAACGAAGGACGAAATAATTCACCCCTCCACTTT | CASTNEGRNNSPLHF
- | - | TRBJ1-1 | TRBV19 | TGTGCCAGTAGTGTGTCGGGGATTAAGTCTGAAGCTTTCTTT | CASSVSGIKSEAFF
- | - | TRBJ2-1 | TRBV2 | TGTGCCAGCAGTGAAGCTGGGCTAGCGAGCTCCTACAATGAGCAGTTCTTC | CASSEAGLASSYNEQFF
- | - | TRBJ1-5 | TRBV29-1 | TGCAGCGTTGCTGGGGGCGGGAGCAATCAGCCCCAGCATTTT | CSVAGGGSNQPQHF
TRBD2 | - | TRBJ2-1 | TRBV2 | TGTGCCAGCAGCCGGGACTACAACAGGAACAATGAGCAGTTCTTC | CASSRDYNRNNEQFF
TRBD2 | - | TRBJ2-5 | TRBV19 | TGTGCCAGTAGTTTGCGGGGGAGTCAAGAGACCCAGTACTTC | CASSLRGSQETQYF
- | - | TRBJ1-2 | TRBV7-2 | TGTGCCAGCAGCTTAGAAAGTTGGGGTGGCTACACCTTC | CASSLESWGGYTF
- | - | TRBJ1-3 | TRBV9 | TGTGCCAGCTCCCGGGACGTTGGAAACACCATATATTTT | CASSRDVGNTIYF
TRBD1 | - | TRBJ1-6 | TRBV9 | TGTGCCAGCAGCCCCCGACAGGGCCTTTGGTCACCCCTCCACTTT | CASSPRQGLWSPLHF
- | - | TRBJ1-4 | TRBV9 | TGTGCCAGCAGCGTAGCAGCTACTAATGAAAAACTGTTTTTT | CASSVAATNEKLFF
- | - | TRBJ1-6 | TRBV5-4 | TGTGCCAGCAGCTTTCTCGCGGCCGGTGGGAGTTCACCCCTCCACTTT | CASSFLAAGGSSPLHF
TRBD1 | - | TRBJ1-2 | TRBV12-3/TRBV12-4 | TGTGCCAGCAGGGGGACAGGGAGAAGTGGCTACACCTTC | CASRGTGRSGYTF
- | - | TRBJ2-1 | TRBV9 | TGTGCCAGCAGCGCCCTACAGGGACGGGGGCCATATGAGCAGTTCTTC | CASSALQGRGPYEQFF
- | - | TRBJ1-5 | TRBV5-8 | TGTGCCAGCAGCTTGGGACTCAAGGGCAATCAGCCCCAGCATTTT | CASSLGLKGNQPQHF
- | - | TRBJ1-2 | TRBV19 | TGTGCCAGTCTCCCAGGCGGCAGTAACTATGGCTACACCTTC | CASLPGGSNYGYTF
- | - | TRBJ2-3 | TRBV5-1 | TGCGCCAGCTCGGACGACTCCACAGATACGCAGTATTTT | CASSDDSTDTQYF
- | - | TRBJ2-3 | TRBV12-5 | TGTGCTAGTGGTTTGCCGGGGGAAACGGACACAGATACGCAGTATTTT | CASGLPGETDTDTQYF
- | - | TRBJ1-1 | TRBV5-1 | TGCGCCAGCAGCTTGATGCCCGAGAGGGCTGAAGCTTTCTTT | CASSLMPERAEAFF
- | - | TRBJ2-2 | TRBV9 | TGTGCCAGCAGCGTACACCCCAGCGCGAACACCGGGGAGCTGTTTTTT | CASSVHPSANTGELFF
- | - | TRBJ1-5 | TRBV3-1/TRBV3-2 | TGTGCCATCAAGGGGGATAGCAATCAGCCCCAGCATTTT | CAIKGDSNQPQHF
- | few | TRBJ2-1 | TRBV4-2 | TGTGCCAGCAGCCAAGAAGTCCGGGGGGAGCAGTTCTTC | CASSQEVRGEQFF
TRBD1 | once | TRBJ2-2 | TRBV5-4 | TGTGCCAGCAGCTGGGGACAGGGAACCGGGGAGCTGTTTTTT | CASSWGQGTGELFF
- | - | TRBJ2-3 | TRBV18 | TGTGCCAGCTCACCACCGGGGGCCCCAGATACGCAGTATTTT | CASSPPGAPDTQYF
TRBD2 | once | TRBJ2-1 | TRBV7-2 | TGTGCCAGCAGCCCAATGGGACTAGCGGGGGTGGTAGCCTACAATGAGCAGTTCTTC | CASSPMGLAGVVAYNEQFF
TRBD1 | - | TRBJ1-4 | TRBV2 | TGTGCCAGCAGCCAGGACAGGGAAAATGAAAAACTGTTTTTT | CASSQDRENEKLFF
- | - | TRBJ2-6 | TRBV7-2 | TGTGCCAGCAGCCCCCTGGCCGGCCACTCTGGGGCCAACGTCCTGACTTTC | CASSPLAGHSGANVLTF
- | - | TRBJ1-1 | TRBV18 | TGTGCCAGCTCACCAACATGGAAGAACACTGAAGCTTTCTTT | CASSPTWKNTEAFF
- | once | TRBJ1-1 | TRBV28 | TGTGCCAGCAGTCTACCTCAGGGGACTGAAGCTTTCTTT | CASSLPQGTEAFF
- | - | TRBJ1-3 | TRBV7-6 | TGTGCCAGCAGCTTAGAGGCCGTCGTTGGGCTCCTCTCTGGAAACACCATATATTTT | CASSLEAVVGLLSGNTIYF
TRBD1 | - | TRBJ1-5 | TRBV19 | TGTGCCAGTAGTATAAGGGCGGGTGACAGGGGCAATCAGCCCCAGCATTTT | CASSIRAGDRGNQPQHF
- | - | TRBJ1-2 | TRBV6-2/TRBV6-3 | TGTGCCAGCAGTGCCTTATGGGTGGCAGGGAACTATGGCTACACCTTC | CASSALWVAGNYGYTF
- | - | TRBJ1-1 | TRBV2 | TGTGCCAGCAGCCAGGGGCAGGGCACTGAAGCTTTCTTT | CASSQGQGTEAFF